Presented here are 11 T cell receptor beta chains from one specimen sequenced in a study of blood T cells in healthy people across ages (dated by TCRdb to the mid-2010s). Library generation was performed with 5' RACE. TCRdb lists the instrument as Illumina HiSeq 2500. A second roughly 6 to 11 cycle PCR used a sample-barcoded 5' primer and a J-beta primer mix. Through fastp at Q25 and MiXCR, TCRdb rebuilt clones from the public reads, retaining in-frame beta chains. Rows with a matching CDR3 protein are joined into one entry that keeps the most common DNA and genes. The sample table records 800,000 to 1,300,000 distinct CDR3 sequences; 20% to 25% of these occur just once. The ten largest clonotypes hold less than 0.75% of the sample. This sample was also put to use in a study of T cells of mothers and their children.

The sequenced material came from blood. Source of these receptors: a girl aged 2 to 10 in good health.

The chain recombines TRBV27 with TRBJ1-2; no clear D. The length of the CDR3 is 12 residues. Trimming shortened V by 3 bases and J by 8 bases, and 10 bases separated the two germline ends. CDR1 MNHEY and CDR2 SMNVEV come from the germline V gene (reference sequence). The CDR3 sequence: CASSFGGEGYTF. CDR3 DNA sequence: TGTGCCAGCAGTTTTGGTGGGGAAGGCTACACCTTC.

J is TRBJ2-2 and V is TRBV28, with D perhaps TRBD2 (6 bases). Trimming pared 6 bases from V and 2 bases from J, leaving 19 bases between. CDR3 length: 17 amino acids. Germline CDR1 reads MDHEN; CDR2 reads SYDVKM. As DNA, the CDR3 is TGTGCCAGCAGACGCTTTTGGAACGGGGGAAACACCGGGGAGCTGTTTTTT. Amino acid sequence: CASRRFWNGGNTGELFF.

V is TRBV25-1 and J is TRBJ1-4; D is uncertain. V gave up 3 bases and J gave up 4 bases, with 9 bases separating them. The CDR3 is made up of 14 amino acids. The germline gives CDR1 MGHDK, CDR2 SYGVNS. The CDR3 protein is CASSEENRNEKLFF. CDR3 bases: TGTGCCAGCAGTGAGGAGAACCGTAATGAAAAACTGTTTTTT.

J is TRBJ2-5 and V is TRBV4-3; D ambiguous. This CDR3 has 16 amino acids. Germline V lookup: CDR1 LGHNA, CDR2 YSLEER. Trimming took off 0 bases at V and 4 bases at J, with 15 bases between the two ends. The CDR3 loop is CASSQDRSLRGETQYF. Here the CDR3 DNA reads TGCGCCAGCAGCCAAGACAGATCGTTGAGAGGAGAGACCCAGTACTTC.

This chain joins TRBV29-1 and TRBJ2-5; 7 bases map to TRBD2. The DNA end favors TRBJ2-1, so the J call may be wrong. Germline lookup yields CDR1 SQVTM and CDR2 ANQGSEA. The CDR3 length is 12 residues. The CDR3 DNA reads TGCAGCGTTGAGTACGGGGGGAATGAGCAGTTCTTC. Its translation is CSVEYGGNEQFF.

V gene TRBV2 combines with J gene TRBJ2-1; D gene uncertain. Per the germline V gene, CDR1 is SNHLY and CDR2 is FYNNEI. This CDR3 is built from 14 residues. Trimming took off 7 bases at V and 3 bases at J, with 13 bases between the two ends. The CDR3 DNA is TGTGCCAGCAACGACAAGGATTACTACAATGAGCAGTTCTTC. It is translated as CASNDKDYYNEQFF.

This clonotype was counted only a few times. As DNA, the CDR3 is TGTGCCAGCAGGCAGTCGGGGTCTAAGCTCAATGAGCAGTTCTTC. Translating it yields CASRQSGSKLNEQFF. The rearrangement links TRBV12-3 or TRBV12-4 to TRBJ2-5; D is perhaps TRBD2 (5 bases). The J call may not be correct, given that the DNA end is closer to TRBJ2-1. This CDR3 has 15 residues.

The chain recombines TRBV5-8 with TRBJ1-4; no clear D gene. This CDR3 spans 16 amino acids. The germline V gene has CDR1 SGHTS and CDR2 YDEGEE. V was trimmed by 5 bases and J by 5 bases, leaving 19 bases between them. The DNA for the CDR3 is TGTGCCAGCAGGGGCACTCCCGCCCGGACGAATGAAAAACTGTTTTTT. Translated: CASRGTPARTNEKLFF.

Worth noting for this clonotype: The junction differs from germline at one of its ends, possibly a read error. The chain carries TRBV12-3 or TRBV12-4 and TRBJ2-5, with unresolved D. CDR3 size: 12 residues. The CDR3 loop is CAGSPRRETQYF. For the CDR3, the DNA is TGTGCCGGCAGTCCCCGGAGAGAGACCCAGTACTTC.

The chain is built from TRBV14 and TRBJ1-2, with TRBD1 identical over 9 bases. Germline lookup yields CDR1 SGHDN and CDR2 FVKESK. With V trimmed by 4 bases and J by 3 bases, 6 bases remained unmatched. This CDR3 spans 15 amino acids. Written as DNA, the CDR3 is TGTGCCAGCAGCCCCAGGACAGGGGAACACTATGGCTACACCTTC. Encoded protein: CASSPRTGEHYGYTF. The variable domain in full, completed from reference TRBV14 and TRBJ1-2, reads EAGVTQFPSHSVIEKGQTVTLRCDPISGHDNLYWYRRVMGKEIKFLLHFVKESKQDESGMPNNRFLAERTGGTYSTLKVQPAELEDSGVYFCASSPRTGEHYGYTFGSGTRLTVV.

The sample holds a few counts of this clonotype. CDR3 residues: CSAGDQSGKDNEQFF. The CDR3 bases are TGCAGCGCCGGGGATCAAAGCGGTAAGGACAATGAGCAGTTCTTC. The chain combines TRBV29-1 with TRBJ2-1; D may be TRBD2 (5 bases). The CDR3 contains 15 residues. Trimming left V 7 bases short and J 5 bases short, with 21 bases between. Per germline, CDR1 SQVTM and CDR2 ANQGSEA.